The 23 T cell receptor beta chains in this list originate from one sample, sequenced in a study of beta chain features in type 1 diabetes (dated by TCRdb to between 2018 and 2020). To prepare the library, the immunoSEQ multiplex PCR assay was applied. The entire amount of isolated RNA was reverse transcribed using the High Capacity cDNA Reverse Transcription Kit, so the sequenced TCRB transcripts were expressed ones. TCRdb's version of the immuneACCESS table is confined to in-frame rearrangements and falls short of the full clone set. An unresolved V gene accounts for under half of the shortfall where checked; the remainder is of unknown origin. The sample yields roughly 380,000 clones; 15% to 20% were counted once. Of the sample, about 0.044% is held by the ten largest clones. The sequenced sample was naive CD4+ T cells from blood. In light of the paper, this sample's cell subset or site label describes: true naive CD4+ T cells. These TCRs come from a woman aged 18-29 years in good health.

This clone was detected a few times. This rearrangement joins TRBV7-3 to TRBJ1-1; 9 bases map to TRBD1. The CDR3 totals 13 residues. Germline CDR1 SGHTA, CDR2 FQGTGA. J lost 3 bases, V lost 5 bases, and 1 base had no gene match. The CDR3 spells CASSGDRDTEAFF. DNA for the CDR3: TGTGCCAGCAGCGGGGACAGGGACACTGAAGCTTTCTTT.

This clone occurred a few times. The rearrangement joins TRBV5-1 to TRBJ2-1; possibly TRBD1 for D (6 bases). There are 15 residues in the CDR3. Per the germline V gene, CDR1 is SGHRS and CDR2 is YFSETQ. The ends were cut back, 6 bases at V and 0 bases at J, with 13 bases in the middle. CDR3 DNA: TGCGCCAGCACTCCCCAGGGGAGCTCCTACAATGAGCAGTTCTTC. Its translation: CASTPQGSSYNEQFF.

The chain combines TRBV11-2 with TRBJ1-2; D is uncertain. Germline V gene lookup returns CDR1 SGHAT and CDR2 FQNNGV. Trimming took off 5 bases at V and 8 bases at J, with 12 bases between the two ends. CDR3 size: 12 residues. The CDR3 here is CASSTRLEGYTF. CDR3 coding DNA: TGTGCCAGCAGCACCAGACTGGAGGGCTACACCTTC.

The rearrangement links TRBV7-9 to TRBJ1-1, with TRBD1 as a possible D gene (5 bases). The V end lost 5 bases, the J end lost 3 bases, and 13 bases lay between the germline ends. The CDR3 has 14 residues. From germline, CDR1 is SEHNR and CDR2 FQNEAQ (reference sequence). For the CDR3, the DNA is TGTGCCAGCAGCCCCGGGGGGACGGACACTGAAGCTTTCTTT. Protein product: CASSPGGTDTEAFF.

The chain carries TRBV5-4 and TRBJ2-3, with 8 positions matching TRBD2. Germline trimming cut 4 bases from V and 6 bases from J; bases unmatched to any gene: 16. The germline V gene has CDR1 SGHNT and CDR2 YYREEE (reference sequence). CDR3 length equals 17 residues. The CDR3 loop reads CASSPRGSGASGDTQYF. CDR3 DNA: TGTGCCAGCAGCCCCAGGGGTAGCGGGGCCTCCGGGGATACGCAGTATTTT.

This clone was observed a few times. The chain carries TRBV4-2 and TRBJ2-5, with 11 positions matching TRBD2. CDR3 length: 18 amino acids. Per germline, CDR1 LGHNA and CDR2 YNFKEQ. V was clipped by 4 bases and J by 5 bases; unmatched bases: 15. The CDR3 DNA reads TGTGCCAGCAGCCCTCTTGGAACTAGCGGGAGTACGCGGGAGACCCAGTACTTC. Encoded protein: CASSPLGTSGSTRETQYF.

The rearrangement links TRBV29-1 to TRBJ1-2, with 7 bases identical to TRBD1. This CDR3 contains 13 residues. Germline V gene sequence: CDR1 SQVTM, CDR2 ANQGSEA. V lost 6 bases and J lost 2; bases outside the gene matches: 6. The CDR3: CSVRQGSNYGYTF. CDR3 in DNA: TGCAGCGTCCGACAGGGCAGCAACTATGGCTACACCTTC.

J is TRBJ1-2 and V is TRBV29-1; D is perhaps TRBD1 (5 bases). Looked up from germline, CDR1 is SQVTM and CDR2 is ANQGSEA. CDR3 length: 12 residues. V was clipped by 4 bases and J by 8 bases, with 14 bases between them. The CDR3 DNA sequence: TGCAGCGTTGGAGGGGAGGGAGGGGGCTACACCTTC. Translation: CSVGGEGGGYTF.

This clone has only a few counts. The J gene is TRBJ2-1, the V gene TRBV5-1, with TRBD2 identical over 9 bases. V shed 6 bases, J shed 9 bases, and the junction held 7 bases outside the gene matches. CDR1 is SGHRS and CDR2 is YFSETQ in the germline V gene. CDR3 size: 13 residues. This CDR3 reads CASTDSGSIEQFF. The CDR3, as DNA: TGCGCCAGCACGGATAGCGGGAGTATTGAGCAGTTCTTC.

This clone was observed a handful of times. This chain connects TRBV5-1 to TRBJ2-5, with TRBD2 identical over 13 bases. CDR1 SGHRS and CDR2 YFSETQ come from the germline V gene. The CDR3 totals 14 residues. J gave up 0 bases and V 7 bases, and 0 bases lay outside the gene matches. DNA of the CDR3: TGCGCCAGCGGACTAGCGGGGGACCAAGAGACCCAGTACTTC. Residues: CASGLAGDQETQYF. Filled out from reference TRBV5-1 and TRBJ2-5, the complete variable domain reads KAGVTQTPRYLIKTRGQQVTLSCSPISGHRSVSWYQQTPGQGLQFLFEYFSETQRNKGNFPGRFSGRQFSNSRSEMNVSTLELGDSALYLCASGLAGDQETQYFGPGTRLLVL.

The chain joins TRBV5-1 to TRBJ1-1; no clear D. CDR3 size: 14 residues. Germline-derived CDR1 and CDR2 are SGHRS and YFSETQ. Trimming removed 4 bases from V and 3 bases from J, with 13 bases in between. The CDR3 is CASSPTGGDTEAFF. The CDR3 DNA reads TGCGCCAGCAGCCCGACGGGAGGCGACACTGAAGCTTTCTTT.

This chain joins TRBV9 and TRBJ1-1; 7 bases align to TRBD1. This CDR3 contains 13 residues. Germline V lookup: CDR1 SGDLS, CDR2 YYNGEE. V was clipped by 4 bases and J by 3 bases; unmatched bases: 3. The CDR3 loop reads CASSFTGDTEAFF. The CDR3, as DNA: TGTGCCAGCAGCTTCACAGGGGACACTGAAGCTTTCTTT.

This chain joins TRBV30 and TRBJ1-6; D is undetermined. CDR3 length: 12 amino acids. V gave up 5 bases and J gave up 5 bases, with 7 bases separating them. Germline V gene lookup returns CDR1 GTSNPN and CDR2 SVGIG (reference sequence). CDR3 coding DNA: TGTGCCTGGTCCCCCAATAATTCACCCCTCCACTTT. Protein sequence: CAWSPNNSPLHF.

The V gene is TRBV6-5, the J gene TRBJ1-2, with D uncertain. This CDR3 has 11 amino acids. Trimming left V 7 bases short and J 14 bases short, with 17 bases between. The germline gives CDR1 MNHEY, CDR2 SVGAGI. DNA of the CDR3: TGTGCCAGCAAGGTTAGAGGGAGTGAGACCTTC. It translates to CASKVRGSETF.

This clone was found a few times. The chain carries TRBV30 and TRBJ1-5; perhaps TRBD1 as D (6 bases). CDR1 GTSNPN and CDR2 SVGIG come from the germline V gene (reference sequence). Trimming took 5 bases from V and 1 from J, leaving 9 bases between them. This CDR3 spans 13 amino acids. This CDR3 is CAWATGSNQPQHF. The CDR3, as DNA: TGTGCCTGGGCCACAGGGAGCAATCAGCCCCAGCATTTT.

A few counts support this clone. The V gene is TRBV29-1, the J gene TRBJ2-5; no firm D call. Germline CDR1 is SQVTM and CDR2 is ANQGSEA. The CDR3 spans 12 residues. V lost 5 bases and J lost 5, with 12 bases in between. The CDR3 DNA follows: TGCAGCGTTTCCAGAGGTGGGGAGACCCAGTACTTC. It codes for CSVSRGGETQYF.

V is TRBV19 and J is TRBJ1-2; D gene uncertain. V was clipped by 6 bases and J by 8 bases, with 22 bases between them. The germline V gene has CDR1 LNHDA and CDR2 SQIVND (reference sequence). CDR3 length: 15 residues. CDR3 protein: CASRGGRWERSGYTF. The CDR3 nucleotides read TGTGCCAGTAGGGGAGGGCGCTGGGAGCGAAGCGGCTACACCTTC. The whole variable domain, remainder taken from reference TRBV19 and TRBJ1-2, is DGGITQSPKYLFRKEGQNVTLSCEQNLNHDAMYWYRQDPGQGLRLIYYSQIVNDFQKGDIAEGYSVSREKKESFPLTVTSAQKNPTAFYLCASRGGRWERSGYTFGSGTRLTVV.

V usage is TRBV11-2 and J usage is TRBJ2-3; a weak D match, TRBD2 (5 bases). This CDR3 spans 15 amino acids. Germline V gene sequence: CDR1 SGHAT, CDR2 FQNNGV. V lost 2 bases and J 4 bases, leaving 13 bases between the germline ends. CDR3 residues: CASSLRRARADTQYF. CDR3 bases: TGTGCCAGCAGCTTAAGAAGGGCGAGGGCAGATACGCAGTATTTT.

There are a few counts of this clone. This chain connects TRBV7-3 to TRBJ1-1; 12 bases match TRBD1. Germline CDR1 reads SGHTA; CDR2 reads FQGTGA. The V segment lost 3 bases and the J segment 4 bases; nucleotides outside the gene matches: 12. CDR3 length: 18 residues. The CDR3 loop reads CASSLYPGQGARGTEAFF. The CDR3 DNA follows: TGTGCCAGCAGCTTGTACCCGGGACAGGGGGCTAGGGGCACTGAAGCTTTCTTT.

A few counts support this clone. The chain recombines TRBV7-6 with TRBJ2-6; no reliable D call. The germline V gene encodes CDR1 SGHVS and CDR2 FNYEAQ. V was trimmed by 1 base and J by 0 bases, leaving 10 bases between them. The CDR3 covers 17 residues. The CDR3 sequence is CASSLGQFRSGANVLTF. CDR3 in DNA: TGTGCCAGCAGCTTAGGGCAGTTCCGCTCTGGGGCCAACGTCCTGACTTTC.

This clone was picked up a small number of times. This chain joins TRBV30 and TRBJ2-5, with D possibly TRBD2 on 5 matching bases. The length of the CDR3 is 14 residues. V lost 0 bases and J lost 2, with 10 bases in between. In germline, CDR1 is GTSNPN, CDR2 SVGIG (reference sequence). The CDR3 here is CAWSVGTGQETQYF. The CDR3 nucleotides read TGTGCCTGGAGTGTCGGCACGGGGCAAGAGACCCAGTACTTC.

This chain connects TRBV5-1 to TRBJ1-1; no reliable D call. Germline assignment: CDR1 SGHRS and CDR2 YFSETQ. V shed 2 bases and J shed 1 base, with 6 bases lying between them. The CDR3 totals 13 residues. The CDR3 loop is CASSFTANTEAFF. The CDR3 DNA follows: TGCGCCAGCAGCTTTACAGCGAACACTGAAGCTTTCTTT. Full variable domain (outside the CDR3, taken from reference TRBV5-1 and TRBJ1-1): KAGVTQTPRYLIKTRGQQVTLSCSPISGHRSVSWYQQTPGQGLQFLFEYFSETQRNKGNFPGRFSGRQFSNSRSEMNVSTLELGDSALYLCASSFTANTEAFFGQGTRLTVV.

The rearrangement links TRBV27 to TRBJ1-3; D possibly corresponds to TRBD1 (5 bases). This CDR3 spans 15 amino acids. The V and J ends lost 4 bases and 1 base respectively, with 11 bases between them. CDR1 MNHEY and CDR2 SMNVEV come from the germline V gene (reference sequence). The CDR3 loop reads CASSSFGASGNTIYF. In DNA, the CDR3 is TGTGCCAGCAGTTCGTTTGGGGCGTCTGGAAACACCATATATTTT.